These 24 T cell receptor beta chains originate from one sample sequenced in a study of blood T cell repertoires in COVID-19. The repertoire was sequenced with immunoSEQ multiplex PCR; TCRdb's copy has only in-frame clones and lacks some. The table includes 65,000 to 85,000 clones, over 75% detected once. Source material: peripheral blood. The receptor source for this set is a human donor in a cohort sampled during active COVID-19.

The J gene is TRBJ2-3, the V gene TRBV11-3, with 9 bases lining up with TRBD1. Germline loops: CDR1 SGHNT, CDR2 YENEEA. J was trimmed by 2 bases and V by 0 bases; bases with no gene match: 3. CDR3 size: 16 residues. The CDR3 region is CASSLDGTGLTDTQYF. The CDR3 region has the DNA TGTGCCAGCAGCTTAGACGGGACAGGGCTCACAGATACGCAGTATTTT.

In this sample, this clone turned up once. V is TRBV5-1 and J is TRBJ1-2; 9 positions match TRBD1. Trimming removed 4 bases from V and 5 bases from J; junction bases left unmatched: 6. Germline V lookup: CDR1 SGHRS, CDR2 YFSETQ. This CDR3 region has 14 residues. The CDR3 coding sequence is TGCGCCAGCAGCCTCCCGGGACAGGGTTATGGCTACACCTTC. This sequence encodes CASSLPGQGYGYTF.

This rearrangement joins TRBV7-2 to TRBJ2-3, with a possible D match to TRBD2 (7 bases). The CDR3 sequence is 17 residues long. The germline V gene has CDR1 SGHTA and CDR2 FQGNSA. Trimming removed 5 bases at V and 6 bases at J, with 24 bases between. CDR3 DNA sequence: TGTGCCAGCAGCGCACGCGTGGGGGGGGCTCGGTCGGATACGCAGTATTTT. It encodes CASSARVGGARSDTQYF.

This clone is a singleton in its sample. CDR3 bases: TGTGCCAGCAGCTCGGGACAGGGGTACCAAGAGACCCAGTACTTC. Amino acids: CASSSGQGYQETQYF. This chain joins TRBV5-4 and TRBJ2-5, with 10 nucleotides matching TRBD1. Germline V gene sequence: CDR1 SGHNT, CDR2 YYREEE (reference sequence). There are 15 residues in the CDR3. The J segment lost 0 bases and the V segment lost 3 bases, leaving 2 bases of the junction unmatched.

This chain connects TRBV5-1 to TRBJ1-1; D is undetermined. V was cut by 2 bases and J by 0 bases, with 8 bases left in between. This CDR3 is 14 amino acids long. Per germline, CDR1 SGHRS and CDR2 YFSETQ. The CDR3 DNA reads as TGCGCCAGCAGCTTCGCCCCTATGAACACTGAAGCTTTCTTT. Residues: CASSFAPMNTEAFF.

V is TRBV7-9 and J is TRBJ1-2; no reliable D call. Trimming left V 0 bases short and J 6 bases short, with 17 bases between. This CDR3 has 16 residues. Germline assignment: CDR1 SEHNR and CDR2 FQNEAQ (reference sequence). CDR3 protein: CASSLAQVEGVDGYTF. CDR3 nucleotides: TGTGCCAGCAGCTTAGCGCAGGTCGAGGGAGTGGATGGCTACACCTTC.

This chain uses TRBV28 with TRBJ1-1; D possibly corresponds to TRBD1 (6 bases). This CDR3 is 14 amino acids long. Germline V gives CDR1 MDHEN, CDR2 SYDVKM. V lost 8 bases, J lost 4 bases, and 17 bases lay in between. The CDR3 protein is CASLPGAFGTEAFF. The CDR3, as DNA: TGTGCCAGCCTCCCAGGGGCGTTTGGCACTGAAGCTTTCTTT.

The chain uses TRBV30 and TRBJ1-1, with D tentatively TRBD1 (6 bases). V was shortened by 5 bases and J by 9 bases, with 22 bases between the two germline ends. The CDR3 loop spans 14 amino acids. Per germline, CDR1 GTSNPN and CDR2 SVGIG (reference sequence). CDR3 sequence (DNA): TGTGCCTGGGTAGACCCCGGGACACTAGAAAAAGCTTTCTTT. This translates into CAWVDPGTLEKAFF.

This chain joins TRBV6-5 and TRBJ2-1, with 8 bases matching TRBD1. V shed 8 bases and J 6 bases; nucleotides not matched to a gene: 12. CDR1 and CDR2 from the germline V gene are MNHEY and SVGAGI. The CDR3 sequence is 15 residues long. CDR3 residues: CASYDGQGVVNEQFF. The CDR3 DNA is TGTGCCAGCTATGACGGACAGGGTGTGGTCAATGAGCAGTTCTTC.

This clone was counted a single time. The CDR3 sequence is CASSQEWGRSGGPSSYNEQFF. The CDR3 DNA reads TGCGCCAGCAGCCAAGAGTGGGGTCGTAGCGGGGGGCCGAGCTCCTACAATGAGCAGTTCTTC. The chain couples TRBV4-1 to TRBJ2-1, with 10 nucleotides matching TRBD2. The V segment lost 0 bases and the J segment 0 bases; nucleotides outside the gene matches: 14. In germline, CDR1 is MGHRA, CDR2 YSYEKL. This CDR3 contains 21 residues.

The table lists this clone with a few counts. V usage is TRBV7-9 and J usage is TRBJ2-5; D is unresolved. The CDR3 totals 15 residues. Germline V lookup: CDR1 SEHNR, CDR2 FQNEAQ (reference sequence). V gave up 5 bases and J gave up 1 base, with 14 bases separating them. CDR3 in DNA: TGTGCCAGCAGCCCCCCGCCTCGGTTCCAAGAGACCCAGTACTTC. Encoded protein: CASSPPPRFQETQYF.

The chain uses TRBV25-1 and TRBJ2-3; D is unclear. The CDR3 is 15 amino acids. Trimming shortened V by 3 bases and J by 0 bases, and 10 bases separated the two germline ends. Germline V gene data show CDR1 as MGHDK and CDR2 as SYGVNS. The CDR3 protein is CASSDRGASTDTQYF. CDR3 coding DNA: TGTGCCAGCAGTGACCGAGGAGCCAGCACAGATACGCAGTATTTT.

The chain joins TRBV29-1 to TRBJ2-2; D is possibly TRBD1 (5 bases). Trimming removed 3 bases at V and 5 bases at J, with 16 bases between. CDR1 and CDR2 from the germline V gene are SQVTM and ANQGSEA. This CDR3 region has 15 residues. The CDR3 region is CSVESSQGRTGELFF. The CDR3 region has the DNA TGCAGCGTTGAGAGTTCCCAGGGTAGGACCGGGGAGCTGTTTTTT.

This chain links TRBV5-8 with TRBJ2-7; no reliable D call. Trimming cost V 3 bases and J 4 bases, with 5 bases left between them. Germline CDR1 and CDR2: SGHTS and YDEGEE. The CDR3 extends over 11 amino acids. CDR3 sequence: CASSYYYEQYF. In DNA form, the CDR3 reads TGTGCCAGCAGCTACTATTACGAGCAGTACTTC. The entire variable domain, with the rest obtained from reference TRBV5-8 and TRBJ2-7, is as follows: EAGVTQSPTHLIKTRGQQATLRCSPISGHTSVYWYQQALGLGLQFLLWYDEGEERNRGNFPPRFSGRQFPNYSSELNVNALELEDSALYLCASSYYYEQYFGPGTRLTVT.

The chain employs TRBV10-1 and TRBJ1-1; D unclear. The germline V gene has CDR1 WNHNN and CDR2 SYGVQD (reference sequence). The CDR3 sequence is 13 residues long. V gave up 0 bases and J gave up 3 bases, with 5 bases separating them. CDR3 bases: TGCGCCAGCAGTGAGTCCCCAGACACTGAAGCTTTCTTT. This translates into CASSESPDTEAFF.

V usage is TRBV5-1 and J usage is TRBJ2-5; D not certain. This CDR3 comprises 16 residues. Between the trimmed V and J ends, which lost 1 base and 5 bases, there was a span of 18 bases. Germline CDR1 and CDR2: SGHRS and YFSETQ. Here the CDR3 DNA reads TGCGCCAGCAGCTTGCCACTACCCGCCCCCTGGGAGACCCAGTACTTC. Encoded protein: CASSLPLPAPWETQYF.

J is TRBJ2-1 and V is TRBV28; D remains ambiguous. In germline, CDR1 is MDHEN, CDR2 SYDVKM. Trimming shortened V by 5 bases and J by 9 bases, and 20 bases separated the two germline ends. This CDR3 has 15 residues. The CDR3 DNA reads TGTGCCAGCAGTCCCTTTGGGCGCTTTAATGGTGAGCAGTTCTTC. This sequence encodes CASSPFGRFNGEQFF.

This clone has only one observation. This chain links TRBV27 with TRBJ1-1; no clear D. Trimming took off 5 bases at V and 5 bases at J, with 15 bases between the two ends. From germline, CDR1 is MNHEY and CDR2 SMNVEV (reference sequence). The CDR3 totals 14 residues. In DNA form, the CDR3 reads TGTGCCAGCAGTCCCAGTTTTAGAGGGACTGAAGCTTTCTTT. Its translation: CASSPSFRGTEAFF.

CDR3 amino acids: CASSDVAGGPTDTQYF. CDR3 bases: TGCGCCAGCAGTGATGTAGCGGGGGGGCCTACAGATACGCAGTATTTT. V and J are TRBV10-1 and TRBJ2-3, with TRBD2 identical over 11 bases. Germline-derived CDR1 and CDR2 are WNHNN and SYGVQD (reference sequence). V trimming: 3 bases; J trimming: 3 bases; junction bases outside the gene matches: 5. This CDR3 has 16 amino acids.

This chain links TRBV4-1 with TRBJ2-6; TRBD1 might be the D (6 bases). CDR1 is MGHRA and CDR2 is YSYEKL in the germline V gene. This CDR3 spans 13 amino acids. Trimming pared 2 bases from V and 8 bases from J, leaving 7 bases between. CDR3 region: CASSQQGTNVLTF. Written as DNA, the CDR3 is TGCGCCAGCAGCCAACAGGGGACCAACGTCCTGACTTTC.

This clone was observed a single time. The V call is TRBV6-5, the J call TRBJ1-2; the match to TRBD1 covers 9 bases. Looked up from germline, CDR1 is MNHEY and CDR2 is SVGAGI. The CDR3 contains 13 residues. The V gene end was trimmed by 7 bases and the J gene end by 6 bases; junction bases not matched to a gene: 6. The CDR3 loop reads CASTPTGGDGYTF. The CDR3 nucleotides are TGTGCCAGCACTCCGACAGGGGGGGATGGCTACACCTTC.

The chain recombines TRBV19 with TRBJ2-2; the D gene is possibly TRBD2 (6 bases). Germline-derived CDR1 and CDR2 are LNHDA and SQIVND (reference sequence). This CDR3 contains 14 residues. Trimming shortened V by 5 bases and J by 4 bases, and 11 bases separated the two germline ends. The CDR3 DNA is TGTGCCAGTAGTGTGTTGGGGGGCACCGGGGAGCTGTTTTTT. Translation: CASSVLGGTGELFF. The full variable domain, rest sourced from reference TRBV19 and TRBJ2-2, is DGGITQSPKYLFRKEGQNVTLSCEQNLNHDAMYWYRQDPGQGLRLIYYSQIVNDFQKGDIAEGYSVSREKKESFPLTVTSAQKNPTAFYLCASSVLGGTGELFFGEGSRLTVL.

The V call is TRBV7-9, the J call TRBJ2-5, with 13 bases identical to TRBD2. The junction had 2 bases not matched to a gene; V was cut back by 3 bases and J by 4 bases. Per germline, CDR1 SEHNR and CDR2 FQNEAQ (reference sequence). The CDR3 loop spans 15 amino acids. DNA of the CDR3: TGTGCCAGCAGCTTTGGACTAGCGGGAGTAGAGACCCAGTACTTC. This translates into CASSFGLAGVETQYF.

This clone was found once. The V call is TRBV19, the J call TRBJ1-2; 7 positions agree with TRBD1. This CDR3 has 11 amino acids. Germline CDR1 is LNHDA and CDR2 is SQIVND (reference sequence). V was pared by 11 bases and J by 5 bases, with 5 bases of the junction left unmatched. CDR3 residues: CAGTVIYGYTF. The CDR3 coding sequence is TGTGCCGGGACAGTCATATATGGCTACACCTTC. The full variable domain, with the rest looked up from reference TRBV19 and TRBJ1-2, is DGGITQSPKYLFRKEGQNVTLSCEQNLNHDAMYWYRQDPGQGLRLIYYSQIVNDFQKGDIAEGYSVSREKKESFPLTVTSAQKNPTAFYLCAGTVIYGYTFGSGTRLTVV.